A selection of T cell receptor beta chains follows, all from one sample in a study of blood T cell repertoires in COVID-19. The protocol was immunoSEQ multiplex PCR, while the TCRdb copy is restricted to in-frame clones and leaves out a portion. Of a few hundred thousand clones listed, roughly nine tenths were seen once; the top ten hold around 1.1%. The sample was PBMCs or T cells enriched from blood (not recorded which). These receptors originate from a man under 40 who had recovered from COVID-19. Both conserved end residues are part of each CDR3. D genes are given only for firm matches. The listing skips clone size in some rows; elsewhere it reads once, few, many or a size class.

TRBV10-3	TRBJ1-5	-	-	CAISESGGEQPQHF	TGTGCCATCAGTGAGTCAGGGGGAGAACAGCCCCAGCATTTT
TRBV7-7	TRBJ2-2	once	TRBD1	CASSLNPTGQGAAGELFF	TGTGCTAGCAGCTTAAATCCTACGGGACAGGGGGCCGCCGGGGAGCTGTTTTTT
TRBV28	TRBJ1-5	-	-	CASTITRNQPQHF	TGTGCCAGCACCATTACTCGCAATCAGCCCCAGCATTTT
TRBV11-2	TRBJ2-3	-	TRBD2	CASSLALAGVDTQYF	TGTGCCAGCAGCCTGGCCCTAGCGGGAGTCGATACGCAGTATTTT
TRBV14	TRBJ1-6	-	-	CASSLQVNSPLHF	TGTGCCAGCAGCCTACAGGTTAATTCACCCCTCCACTTT
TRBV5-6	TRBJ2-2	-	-	CASSLAGIAIGELFF	TGTGCCAGCAGCTTGGCGGGTATCGCTATCGGGGAGCTGTTTTTT
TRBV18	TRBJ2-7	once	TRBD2	CASSPGRGRDYEQYF	TGTGCCAGCTCACCAGGGAGGGGCCGGGACTACGAGCAGTACTTC
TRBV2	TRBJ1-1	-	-	CASSGARFTGTEAFF	TGTGCCAGCAGTGGTGCACGCTTCACCGGCACTGAAGCTTTCTTT
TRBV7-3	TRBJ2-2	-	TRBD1	CASSFAQSGQGPGELFF	TGTGCCAGCAGCTTTGCACAGAGCGGACAGGGTCCCGGGGAGCTGTTTTTT
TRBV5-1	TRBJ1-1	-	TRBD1	CASHGTANTEAFF	TGCGCCAGTCACGGGACAGCGAACACTGAAGCTTTCTTT
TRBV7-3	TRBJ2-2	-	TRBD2	CASSLGRRLADTGELFF	TGTGCCAGCAGCTTAGGCCGGAGACTAGCGGACACCGGGGAGCTGTTTTTT
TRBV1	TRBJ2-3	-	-	CTSSQDLKGLTLTDTQYF	TGCACCAGCAGCCAAGATCTAAAGGGACTGACACTTACAGATACGCAGTATTTT
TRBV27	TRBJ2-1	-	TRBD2	CASSFGLAGLSSYNEQFF	TGTGCCAGCAGTTTTGGTCTAGCGGGACTTAGCTCCTACAATGAGCAGTTCTTC
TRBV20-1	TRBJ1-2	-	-	CSAENYGYTF	TGCAGTGCCGAGAACTATGGCTACACCTTC
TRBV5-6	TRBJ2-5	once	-	CASSRNGLAAGTQYF	TGTGCCAGCAGCAGGAACGGATTAGCGGCCGGGACCCAGTACTTC
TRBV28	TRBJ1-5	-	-	CASSLPREVGQPQHF	TGTGCCAGCAGTTTACCCAGGGAGGTAGGCCAGCCCCAGCATTTT
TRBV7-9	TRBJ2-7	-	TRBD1	CASSSRQGVSYEQYF	TGTGCCAGCAGTTCTAGACAGGGGGTTTCCTACGAGCAGTACTTC
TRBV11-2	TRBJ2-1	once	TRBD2	CASSPSGGNEQFF	TGTGCCAGCAGCCCCAGCGGGGGCAATGAGCAGTTCTTC
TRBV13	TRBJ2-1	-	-	CASSLNLLQDSYNEQFF	TGTGCCAGCAGCTTAAATTTACTGCAAGATAGTTACAATGAGCAGTTCTTC
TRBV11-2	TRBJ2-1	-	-	CASRGRSYNEQFF	TGTGCCAGCAGGGGGCGCTCCTACAATGAGCAGTTCTTC
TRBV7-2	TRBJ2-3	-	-	CASSLDSGTDTQYF	TGTGCCAGCAGCCTGGACAGTGGCACAGATACGCAGTATTTT
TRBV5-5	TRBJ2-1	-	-	CASSLGPGGNEQFF	TGTGCCAGCAGCTTGGGACCAGGAGGAAATGAGCAGTTCTTC
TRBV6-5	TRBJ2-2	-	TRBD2	CASRTSGSLTGELFF	TGTGCCAGCAGAACTAGCGGGAGTCTCACCGGGGAGCTGTTTTTT
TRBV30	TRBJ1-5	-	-	CAWNDGSAYQPQHF	TGTGCCTGGAATGACGGGTCGGCGTATCAGCCCCAGCATTTT
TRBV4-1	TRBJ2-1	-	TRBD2	CASSRLAGEYNEQFF	TGCGCCAGCAGCCGACTAGCGGGAGAGTACAATGAGCAGTTCTTC
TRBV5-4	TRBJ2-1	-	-	CASRTNSNNEQFF	TGTGCCAGCAGAACCAACTCAAACAATGAGCAGTTCTTC
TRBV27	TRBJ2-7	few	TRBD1	CASSLTGQGIIMGLYEQYF	TGTGCCAGCAGTCTGACGGGACAGGGGATTATTATGGGGCTTTACGAGCAGTACTTC
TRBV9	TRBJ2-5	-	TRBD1	CASRGQFSQTQYF	TGTGCCAGCAGGGGACAGTTCTCACAGACCCAGTACTTC
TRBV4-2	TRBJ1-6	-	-	CASSQDNSADSPLHF	TGTGCCAGCAGCCAAGATAATAGCGCTGATTCACCCCTCCACTTT
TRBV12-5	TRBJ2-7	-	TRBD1	CASGFLPGTGASEQYF	TGTGCTAGTGGTTTCCTCCCCGGGACAGGCGCTTCCGAGCAGTACTTC
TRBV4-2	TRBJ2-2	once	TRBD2	CASSQDRGGAGHGELFF	TGTGCCAGCAGCCAAGACCGCGGAGGAGCGGGGCACGGGGAGCTGTTTTTT
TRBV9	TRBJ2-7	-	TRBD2	CASSVAGRERSEEQYF	TGTGCCAGCAGCGTAGCCGGGCGGGAGCGATCGGAAGAGCAGTACTTC
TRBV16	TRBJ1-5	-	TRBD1	CASSQLHITGGGQPQHF	TGTGCCAGCAGCCAACTTCATATTACAGGGGGCGGTCAGCCCCAGCATTTT
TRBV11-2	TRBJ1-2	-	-	CASSLSGGAYGYTF	TGTGCCAGCAGCTTAAGCGGGGGTGCCTATGGCTACACCTTC
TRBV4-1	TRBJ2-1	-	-	CASSLHNEQFF	TGCGCCAGCAGCCTTCATAATGAGCAGTTCTTC
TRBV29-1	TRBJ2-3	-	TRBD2	CSAVSLDRLAGTYTDTQYF	TGCAGCGCCGTAAGTTTGGATAGACTAGCGGGGACCTACACAGATACGCAGTATTTT
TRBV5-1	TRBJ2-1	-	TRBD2	CASSVAGGRYNEQFF	TGCGCCAGCAGCGTAGCGGGAGGGCGGTACAATGAGCAGTTCTTC
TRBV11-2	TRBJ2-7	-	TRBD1	CASTLRGRGQTYEQYF	TGTGCCAGCACCCTAAGGGGAAGGGGGCAGACCTACGAGCAGTACTTC
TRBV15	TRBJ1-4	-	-	CATSRDQGQKEKLFF	TGTGCCACCAGCAGAGATCAGGGTCAGAAAGAAAAACTGTTTTTT